These 29 T cell receptor beta chains were all obtained from the same sample, sequenced in a study of blood T cell repertoires in COVID-19. The protocol was immunoSEQ multiplex PCR, while the TCRdb copy is restricted to in-frame clones and leaves out a portion. This table has approximately 470,000 clones, roughly 87% appearing once. The specimen sequenced was PBMCs or T cells enriched from blood (not recorded which). Receptors originate from a woman between 18 and 29 years old who had recovered from COVID-19.

The V and J genes are TRBV30 and TRBJ1-1; maybe TRBD1 (5 bases). The germline V gene has CDR1 GTSNPN and CDR2 SVGIG (reference sequence). The CDR3 covers 13 residues. The V and J ends lost 1 base and 0 bases respectively, with 6 bases between them. The CDR3 nucleotides are TGTGCCTGGAGTGGGGGCATGAACACTGAAGCTTTCTTT. Its protein is CAWSGGMNTEAFF. The complete variable domain, with remaining parts taken from reference TRBV30 and TRBJ1-1, reads SQTIHQWPATLVQPVGSPLSLECTVEGTSNPNLYWYRQAAGRGLQLLFYSVGIGQISSEVPQNLSASRPQDRQFILSSKKLLLSDSGFYLCAWSGGMNTEAFFGQGTRLTVV.

This clone was seen just once. J is TRBJ2-3 and V is TRBV5-4, with a possible D match to TRBD2 (5 bases). CDR3 length: 13 residues. The germline V gene has CDR1 SGHNT and CDR2 YYREEE (reference sequence). V lost 4 bases and J lost 3, with 9 bases in between. As DNA, the CDR3 is TGTGCCAGCAGCCTCACTAGAACAGATACGCAGTATTTT. Its translation: CASSLTRTDTQYF.

This sequence joins TRBV2 and TRBJ2-3; D unclear. This CDR3 region has 14 residues. V dropped 3 bases and J dropped 4 bases, with 11 bases sitting between them. Germline CDR1 reads SNHLY; CDR2 reads FYNNEI. The DNA for the CDR3 is TGTGCCAGCAGTGATTTTCTGACTTCAGATACGCAGTATTTT. Its translation is CASSDFLTSDTQYF. Filled out from reference TRBV2 and TRBJ2-3, the complete variable domain reads EPEVTQTPSHQVTQMGQEVILRCVPISNHLYFYWYRQILGQKVEFLVSFYNNEISEKSEIFDDQFSVERPDGSNFTLKIRSTKLEDSAMYFCASSDFLTSDTQYFGPGTRLTVL.

This chain joins TRBV5-5 and TRBJ1-2; a weak D match, TRBD1 (6 bases). Germline assignment: CDR1 SGHKS and CDR2 YYEKEE (reference sequence). This CDR3 is 14 amino acids long. Trimming took off 1 base at V and 4 bases at J, with 11 bases between the two ends. The CDR3 spells CASSLSPGVYGYTF. As DNA, the CDR3 is TGTGCCAGCAGCTTGAGTCCAGGGGTCTATGGCTACACCTTC.

The gene calls are TRBV5-6 and TRBJ1-1, with TRBD1 matching over 11 bases. The CDR3 consists of 12 residues. The V and J ends lost 4 bases and 11 bases, in that order; junction bases with no gene match: 4. The V gene's germline CDR1 is SGHDT and CDR2 YYEEEE. The CDR3 loop is CASSHRDRGAFF. DNA of the CDR3: TGTGCCAGCAGCCACCGGGACAGGGGGGCTTTCTTT. Variable domain in full (rest from reference TRBV5-6 and TRBJ1-1): DAGVTQSPTHLIKTRGQQVTLRCSPKSGHDTVSWYQQALGQGPQFIFQYYEEEERQRGNFPDRFSGHQFPNYSSELNVNALLLGDSALYLCASSHRDRGAFFGQGTRLTVV.

This sequence joins TRBV3-1 (or the pseudogene TRBV3-2) and TRBJ2-3, with D perhaps matching TRBD2 (6 bases). Trimming removed 1 base from V and 9 bases from J, with 20 bases in between. The V gene's germline CDR1 is LGHDT and CDR2 YNNKEL (reference sequence). The CDR3 loop spans 16 amino acids. CDR3 residues: CASSQAIFGGATTQYF. The CDR3 DNA is TGTGCCAGCAGCCAAGCGATTTTTGGCGGGGCAACCACGCAGTATTTT.

The gene calls are TRBV3-1 (or the pseudogene TRBV3-2) and TRBJ1-2; 7 bases match TRBD1. CDR3 length: 13 residues. Germline V CDR1 and CDR2: LGHDT, YNNKEL (reference sequence). V shed 4 bases and J 8 bases; nucleotides not matched to a gene: 7. In DNA, the CDR3 is TGTGCCAGCAGCCCACAGGGGTTCAAGGGCTACACCTTC. Translating it yields CASSPQGFKGYTF.

The chain employs TRBV4-1 and TRBJ2-7; 7 nucleotides agree with TRBD2. V dropped 4 bases and J dropped 2; count of bases not matched to a gene: 8. The CDR3 totals 15 residues. CDR1 and CDR2 from the germline V gene are MGHRA and YSYEKL. The DNA for the CDR3 is TGCGCCAGCAGCCCTCCGGGACTACCCGCCTACGAGCAGTACTTC. Translated: CASSPPGLPAYEQYF.

The J gene is TRBJ2-1, the V gene TRBV19; D ambiguous. CDR3 length equals 15 residues. The V gene's germline CDR1 is LNHDA and CDR2 SQIVND (reference sequence). V was pared by 0 bases and J by 5 bases, with 11 bases between. CDR3 bases: TGTGCCAGTAGTATAGAAACCGAACTAAACAATGAGCAGTTCTTC. Translation gives CASSIETELNNEQFF.

The rearrangement links TRBV4-1 to TRBJ1-2, with 7 bases matching TRBD1. Trimming removed 3 bases from V and 3 bases from J; junction bases left unmatched: 7. There are 15 residues in the CDR3. Looked up from germline, CDR1 is MGHRA and CDR2 is YSYEKL. In nucleotides, the CDR3 is TGCGCCAGCAGCCAGATCGGGGACAGCTACTATGGCTACACCTTC. Amino acids: CASSQIGDSYYGYTF.

The chain is built from TRBV7-2 and TRBJ2-1; 12 bases are a match to TRBD2. The CDR3 runs to 18 residues. V was pared by 2 bases and J by 2 bases, with 7 bases of the junction left unmatched. Germline-derived CDR1 and CDR2 are SGHTA and FQGNSA. The CDR3 spells CASSLRLAGGPAYNEQFF. The CDR3 coding sequence is TGTGCCAGCAGCTTAAGGCTAGCGGGGGGGCCAGCCTACAATGAGCAGTTCTTC. Together with reference TRBV7-2 and TRBJ2-1, the CDR3 gives the full variable domain: GAGVSQSPSNKVTEKGKDVELRCDPISGHTALYWYRQSLGQGLEFLIYFQGNSAPDKSGLPSDRFSAERTGGSVSTLTIQRTQQEDSAVYLCASSLRLAGGPAYNEQFFGPGTRLTVL.

J is TRBJ1-5 and V is TRBV2; no reliable D call. Per the germline V gene, CDR1 is SNHLY and CDR2 is FYNNEI. Trimming removed 7 bases from V and 13 bases from J, with 14 bases in between. The CDR3 runs 11 residues. CDR3 nucleotide sequence: TGTGCCAGCACCGGGTTCGACCGACAGCATTTT. Amino acid sequence: CASTGFDRQHF.

Comments on this clone: The same CDR3 is also encoded by other DNA sequences in this sample. The CDR3 DNA is TGTGCCAGCAGTCGGGGGTACACCGGGGAGCTGTTTTTT. It yields the protein CASSRGYTGELFF. The rearrangement links TRBV28 to TRBJ2-2, with D perhaps TRBD2 (6 bases). There are 13 residues in the CDR3. Germline loops: CDR1 MDHEN, CDR2 SYDVKM. V was pared by 5 bases and J by 3 bases, with 7 bases between.

V and J are TRBV5-1 and TRBJ1-2; TRBD1 matches 10 bases. V gave up 1 base and J gave up 6 bases; unmatched junction bases: 3. Germline assignment: CDR1 SGHRS and CDR2 YFSETQ. The CDR3 is 14 residues long. The CDR3 region has the DNA TGCGCCAGCAGCTTGTGGGGACAGGGGAATGGCTACACCTTC. It encodes CASSLWGQGNGYTF. The full variable domain, in which reference TRBV5-1 and TRBJ1-2 provide the parts outside the CDR3, is KAGVTQTPRYLIKTRGQQVTLSCSPISGHRSVSWYQQTPGQGLQFLFEYFSETQRNKGNFPGRFSGRQFSNSRSEMNVSTLELGDSALYLCASSLWGQGNGYTFGSGTRLTVV.

The chain uses TRBV10-2 and TRBJ1-1, with D perhaps TRBD1 (5 bases). This CDR3 contains 13 residues. Trimming took 3 bases from V and 6 from J, leaving 11 bases between them. CDR1 WSHSY and CDR2 SAAADI come from the germline V gene. CDR3 amino acids: CASSEDRMAEAFF. The CDR3 DNA reads TGCGCCAGCAGTGAAGACAGAATGGCTGAAGCTTTCTTT.

The V and J genes are TRBV4-1 and TRBJ2-3; 9 bases fit TRBD1. CDR3 size: 17 residues. Losses at the gene ends were 0 bases for V and 3 bases for J; bases not matched to a gene: 7. Germline V gives CDR1 MGHRA, CDR2 YSYEKL. The CDR3 spells CASSQEDRGRGTDTQYF. The CDR3 DNA reads TGCGCCAGCAGCCAAGAAGACAGGGGGAGAGGAACAGATACGCAGTATTTT.

The gene calls are TRBV27 and TRBJ2-7; TRBD2 might be the D (6 bases). Deletions cut 4 bases from V and 12 bases from J, with 19 bases between. Germline CDR1 and CDR2: MNHEY and SMNVEV (reference sequence). The length of the CDR3 is 13 residues. The CDR3 spells CASSSYPGTPGYF. CDR3 DNA sequence: TGTGCCAGCAGTTCCTACCCCGGGACTCCAGGGTACTTC.

The gene calls are TRBV24-1 and TRBJ1-1; tentative D call: TRBD1 (5 bases). Trimming took off 5 bases at V and 1 base at J, with 10 bases between the two ends. This CDR3 contains 14 residues. Germline V gene lookup returns CDR1 KGHDR and CDR2 SFDVKD. The chain's CDR3 is CATSAPGQNTEAFF. CDR3 in DNA: TGTGCCACCAGTGCCCCAGGGCAGAACACTGAAGCTTTCTTT.

This chain uses TRBV16 with TRBJ2-4; 7 bases line up with TRBD1. The CDR3 is 16 amino acids. Germline V lookup: CDR1 KGHSY, CDR2 FQNENV. J gave up 6 bases and V 1 base, and 9 bases lay outside the gene matches. The CDR3 DNA follows: TGTGCCAGCAGCCAATATGACGGGGACAGCTTAAACATTCAGTACTTC. Translating it yields CASSQYDGDSLNIQYF.

V usage is TRBV7-6 and J usage is TRBJ2-2; weak D call: TRBD2 (6 bases). Trimming took off 5 bases at V and 6 bases at J, with 13 bases between the two ends. Germline loops: CDR1 SGHVS, CDR2 FNYEAQ. The CDR3 consists of 14 residues. This CDR3 reads CASSLNTGAGELFF. CDR3 coding DNA: TGTGCCAGCAGCCTTAATACGGGAGCCGGGGAGCTGTTTTTT.

J is TRBJ1-2 and V is TRBV5-1; TRBD1 might be the D (6 bases). CDR3 length: 13 residues. The ends were cut back, 2 bases at V and 5 bases at J, with 10 bases in the middle. Germline V CDR1 and CDR2: SGHRS, YFSETQ. The CDR3 spells CASSFGGAYGYTF. As DNA, the CDR3 is TGCGCCAGCAGCTTTGGGGGGGCGTATGGCTACACCTTC.

This clone was recorded only once. The genes are TRBV12-3 or TRBV12-4 and TRBJ1-2; tentative D call: TRBD1 (6 bases). The CDR3 runs to 12 residues. Trimming left V 6 bases short and J 2 bases short, with 7 bases between. DNA of the CDR3: TGTGCCAGCAGGGACAGCAACTATGGCTACACCTTC. Translation gives CASRDSNYGYTF.

V is TRBV29-1 and J is TRBJ2-5; D is unclear. The V end was cut by 6 bases, the J end by 2 bases, with 16 bases between. CDR1 and CDR2 from the germline V gene are SQVTM and ANQGSEA. The CDR3 is 14 amino acids. DNA for the CDR3: TGCAGCGTCGCTTCCGGAGATATACAAGAGACCCAGTACTTC. It codes for CSVASGDIQETQYF.

The genes are TRBV30 and TRBJ1-1; no reliable D call. V was shortened by 2 bases and J by 0 bases, with 10 bases between the two germline ends. This CDR3 is built from 14 residues. CDR1 and CDR2 from the germline V gene are GTSNPN and SVGIG (reference sequence). The CDR3 here is CAWSPGSMNTEAFF. CDR3 sequence (DNA): TGTGCCTGGAGTCCGGGTAGTATGAACACTGAAGCTTTCTTT.

V is TRBV3-1 (or the pseudogene TRBV3-2) and J is TRBJ2-7, with 7 bases lining up with TRBD1. The germline V gene encodes CDR1 LGHDT and CDR2 YNNKEL (reference sequence). V trimming: 4 bases; J trimming: 2 bases; junction bases outside the gene matches: 8. The CDR3 loop spans 15 amino acids. CDR3 sequence reads: CASSPGTATTYEQYF. Written as DNA, the CDR3 is TGTGCCAGCAGCCCCGGGACAGCAACAACCTACGAGCAGTACTTC.

The rearrangement uses TRBV21-1 and TRBJ1-1; the table assigns TRBD1, which was not confirmed against the DNA. TRBV21-1 is labeled a pseudogene. The CDR3 covers 17 residues. CDR3 nucleotide sequence: TGTGCCAGCAGCAAAGTTCAGGGACAGGGCCCGAACACTGAAGCTTTCTTT. As protein: CASSKVQGQGPNTEAFF.

Details on this clone: Germline is not matched at one junction end, which may reflect a read error. The rearrangement joins TRBV5-6 to TRBJ2-1; maybe TRBD1 (5 bases). The CDR3 is 11 amino acids. CDR1 SGHDT and CDR2 YYEEEE come from the germline V gene. CDR3 DNA sequence: TGTGCCAGCAGCTCGACAGAGTTCGAGCTCTTC. Translating gives CASSSTEFELF.

The chain joins TRBV11-2 to TRBJ1-2; 9 bases fit TRBD1. Germline lookup yields CDR1 SGHAT and CDR2 FQNNGV. This CDR3 spans 16 amino acids. J was trimmed by 8 bases and V by 7 bases; bases with no gene match: 17. CDR3 residues: CASKPGRGTGSGGYTF. CDR3 DNA: TGTGCCAGCAAACCCGGTCGTGGGACAGGGTCGGGCGGCTACACCTTC.

The rearrangement uses TRBV6-5 and TRBJ1-3; maybe TRBD1 (6 bases). Germline lookup yields CDR1 MNHEY and CDR2 SVGAGI. The ends were cut back, 10 bases at V and 3 bases at J, with 13 bases in the middle. The CDR3 is made up of 13 amino acids. The CDR3 sequence is CATSQGLGNTIYF. CDR3 nucleotides: TGTGCCACCTCGCAGGGGCTTGGAAACACCATATATTTT.